This T cell receptor (beta chain) was found in a study of CXCR3-negative and CXCR3-positive naive CD8 T cells. Study observations and caveats: Hydrophobicity of TRB CDR3s was greater in CXCR3-positive naive cells than in CXCR3-negative naive cells. Naive CXCR3-positive and CXCR3-negative cells shared TRBV-TRBJ usage; memory cells diverged. Sequencing showed both naive subsets with comparably high diversity, and memory CD8+ cells much lower.

The TRB libraries of cDNA were built by UMI-labeled 5' RACE. TCRdb reanalyzed the 5' RACE reads and collapses them to one entry per CDR3 protein, without DNA. In total, the table holds about 6,900 distinct CDR3 sequences. This clonotype is labeled medium-sized based on frequency. Its cognate antigen is unknown. Cells that were CD45RO-CCR7+CD27+CD95- constituted naive CD8+ T cells. This CDR3 is 13 amino acids long. CDR1 and CDR2 (germline): SQVTM, ANQGSEA. The receptor was derived from a human donor in good health. Some clones in this sample may be carry-over from other donors' samples. Sequencing was carried out using naive CXCR3+ CD8+ T cells from blood. Described subset: CD45RO-CCR7+CD27+CD95- naive CD8+ T cells expressing CXCR3 (TNR3+). The V gene is TRBV29-1, the J gene TRBJ1-2. The CDR3 is CSVPPTDSYGYTF.